This T cell receptor (beta chain) was found in a study of cytomegalovirus exposure and HLA in healthy donors. With 60 Vbeta and 13 Jbeta primers, the PCR was carried out. Libraries were prepared by immunoSEQ multiplex PCR; TCRdb keeps only in-frame clonotypes and omits some of them. The table includes approximately 200,000 clones, 82% detected once. CDR1 and CDR2 from the germline V gene are SGHRS and YFSETQ. The ends lost 3 bases at V and 3 bases at J; junction bases unmatched: 9. CDR3 length: 16 amino acids. Concerning this clone: Its antigen is undetermined.

General study findings and limits: Later on, an analysis showed TCR association rates differing by HLA locus, with DRB1 the most and HLA-C the fewest.

J is TRBJ2-1 and V is TRBV5-1; 7 bases match TRBD2. The sequencing input was PBMCs. This clonotype was sampled from a boy aged 2 to 9 in good health and CMV-seronegative. The CDR3 is CASSSIYRGVYNEQFF. DNA for the CDR3: TGCGCCAGCAGCTCGATCTACCGGGGGGTCTACAATGAGCAGTTCTTC.